These T cell receptor beta chains were read from a single sample in a study of blood T cell repertoires in COVID-19. Some clones are missing from TCRdb's copy, which holds only in-frame ones; the method was immunoSEQ multiplex PCR. The sample records roughly 200,000 clones, about nine tenths being singletons. The material sequenced was PBMCs or T cells enriched from blood (not recorded which). The receptors shown here come from a woman under 40 who had recovered from COVID-19. Each CDR3 is given with its conserved first and last residue.

v_call	j_call	cdr3_aa
TRBV11-3	TRBJ2-5	CASSPGGGQETQYF
TRBV10-3	TRBJ2-7	CAISGQGDDYEQYF
TRBV7-9	TRBJ2-3	CASSSLAGGTSTDTQYF
TRBV18	TRBJ1-2	CASRSTGSGDGYTF
TRBV28	TRBJ2-2	CASSTGGSNPGELFF
TRBV5-1	TRBJ1-2	CASSLEGGGNYGYTF
TRBV19	TRBJ2-7	CASSLTGGSYEQYF
TRBV9	TRBJ2-1	CASSVGSKGEQFF
TRBV20-1	TRBJ1-5	CSASKPNSNQPQHF
TRBV27	TRBJ2-1	CASSPNRGEQFF
TRBV12-3/TRBV12-4	TRBJ1-3	CASKQGSGNTIYF
TRBV5-5	TRBJ1-2	CASSLEGQGVYGYTF
TRBV5-1	TRBJ2-7	CASSSYYEQYF
TRBV2	TRBJ2-2	CASSENRAGELFF
TRBV24-1	TRBJ1-2	CATSVGGKGYTF
TRBV7-2	TRBJ1-1	CASSLGPPGNTEAFF
TRBV7-7	TRBJ2-1	CASSLEGLAGGLYNEQFF
TRBV28	TRBJ2-7	CASSYTGTSGLSYEQYF
TRBV9	TRBJ2-1	CASSVKLADNEQFF
TRBV27	TRBJ2-3	CASSLLSAYTQYF
TRBV11-2	TRBJ1-2	CASSLGGNRDRGYTF